Shown below are 11 T cell receptor beta chains from a single sample sequenced in a study of blood T cell repertoires in COVID-19 (dated by TCRdb to the early 2020s). The library was prepared using the immunoSEQ multiplex PCR assay. This is the immuneACCESS table as TCRdb keeps it, with only in-frame sequences that have V and J called. A part of the clones is gone; compared with another copy, unresolved V genes explain less than half, and the rest is unexplained. The sample profile shows around 190,000 clones; around 84% of them were found once. Less than 5.5% of the sample goes to the ten largest clones. Source material: peripheral blood. Receptors were obtained from a woman older than 75 with acute or convalescent COVID-19.

In this sample, this clone turned up once. This chain uses TRBV2 with TRBJ1-2; 8 bases match TRBD1. Unmatched junction bases numbered 8, after V lost 6 bases and J lost 8 bases. Germline V lookup: CDR1 SNHLY, CDR2 FYNNEI. This CDR3 has 13 amino acids. The CDR3 here is CASSPGQGFGYTF. The CDR3 DNA reads TGTGCCAGCAGCCCCGGACAGGGATTCGGCTACACCTTC.

The chain's CDR3 is CASSLALAGGVDQETQYF. CDR3 DNA: TGTGCCAGCAGCTTAGCACTAGCGGGAGGGGTAGACCAAGAGACCCAGTACTTC. The chain carries TRBV7-2 and TRBJ2-5, with 13 positions matching TRBD2. The length of the CDR3 is 18 residues. The germline CDR1 and CDR2 sequences are SGHTA and FQGNSA. The V gene end was trimmed by 0 bases and the J gene end by 0 bases; junction bases not matched to a gene: 4.

Here the CDR3 reads CASSFARGTTNTEAFF. CDR3 coding DNA: TGTGCCAGCAGCTTTGCTAGGGGGACCACGAACACTGAAGCTTTCTTT. The chain couples TRBV5-6 to TRBJ1-1, with TRBD1 as a possible D gene (6 bases). With 2 bases removed from V and 1 base from J, the gap between germline ends came to 15 bases. Germline V CDR1 and CDR2: SGHDT, YYEEEE. This CDR3 has 16 amino acids. Drawing the rest from reference TRBV5-6 and TRBJ1-1, the complete variable domain is DAGVTQSPTHLIKTRGQQVTLRCSPKSGHDTVSWYQQALGQGPQFIFQYYEEEERQRGNFPDRFSGHQFPNYSSELNVNALLLGDSALYLCASSFARGTTNTEAFFGQGTRLTVV.

The chain has TRBV7-9 and TRBJ1-1, with 7 bases aligning to TRBD1. In germline, CDR1 is SEHNR, CDR2 FQNEAQ (reference sequence). After removal of 5 bases from V and 3 bases from J, the junction contained 3 bases not matched to a gene. The CDR3 runs 13 residues. The CDR3 nucleotides read TGTGCCAGCAGCCGTCAGGGGGACACTGAAGCTTTCTTT. This encodes CASSRQGDTEAFF.

This clone was seen only a few times. This chain joins TRBV3-1 (or the pseudogene TRBV3-2) and TRBJ1-2; D not resolved. The V gene's germline CDR1 is LGHDT and CDR2 YNNKEL (reference sequence). The CDR3 runs to 13 residues. The V and J ends lost 5 bases and 2 bases respectively, with 9 bases between them. The CDR3 reads CASSIDTNYGYTF. The CDR3 nucleotides are TGTGCCAGCAGCATTGACACAAACTATGGCTACACCTTC.

This clone was observed a few times. The J gene is TRBJ1-1, the V gene TRBV11-2, with 8 positions matching TRBD1. CDR3 length: 14 amino acids. Germline V gives CDR1 SGHAT, CDR2 FQNNGV. Trimming cost V 3 bases and J 8 bases; bases outside gene matches: 8. The CDR3 loop reads CASSFFRRTGEAFF. For the CDR3, the DNA is TGTGCCAGCAGCTTTTTCCGCCGGACAGGGGAAGCTTTCTTT.

The chain combines TRBV5-8 with TRBJ1-2, with a possible D match to TRBD1 (6 bases). Trimming took 2 bases from V and 3 from J, leaving 23 bases between them. Germline-derived CDR1 and CDR2 are SGHTS and YDEGEE. The CDR3 length is 18 residues. The CDR3 is CASSFQIMGGLGDYGYTF. CDR3 nucleotides: TGTGCCAGCAGCTTCCAGATAATGGGGGGGCTCGGAGACTATGGCTACACCTTC.

The gene calls are TRBV18 and TRBJ1-6; 8 nucleotides match TRBD1. CDR3 length: 17 amino acids. The junction had 9 bases not matched to a gene; V was cut back by 3 bases and J by 5 bases. The V gene's germline CDR1 is KGHSH and CDR2 LQKENI. The CDR3 here is CASSPLDRGADNSPLHF. DNA of the CDR3: TGTGCCAGCTCACCCCTCGACAGGGGAGCGGATAATTCACCCCTCCACTTT.

CDR3 residues: CASSLVGGTDTQYF. CDR3 bases: TGTGCCAGCAGCTTAGTGGGAGGCACAGATACGCAGTATTTT. The V gene is TRBV7-2, the J gene TRBJ2-3; a weak D match, TRBD2 (5 bases). V was clipped by 1 base and J by 1 base, with 6 bases between them. CDR3 size: 14 residues. Germline-derived CDR1 and CDR2 are SGHTA and FQGNSA.

The chain couples TRBV5-1 to TRBJ2-7, with TRBD2 identical over 9 bases. The V and J ends lost 2 bases and 2 bases, in that order; junction bases with no gene match: 2. CDR3 length: 14 amino acids. The germline CDR1 and CDR2 sequences are SGHRS and YFSETQ. CDR3 bases: TGCGCCAGCAGCTTAGCGGGAGGACCCTACGAGCAGTACTTC. As protein: CASSLAGGPYEQYF.

The V call is TRBV7-2, the J call TRBJ1-2, with TRBD1 as a possible D gene (6 bases). V lost 2 bases and J 0 bases, leaving 13 bases between the germline ends. The CDR3 loop spans 16 amino acids. Germline V CDR1 and CDR2: SGHTA, FQGNSA. CDR3 bases: TGTGCCAGCAGCTTAATGGGGGCCATCCCTAACTATGGCTACACCTTC. Its protein is CASSLMGAIPNYGYTF.